These T cell receptor beta chains were read from a single sample in a study of T-cell memory formation after mild COVID-19. TCRdb re-called the 5' RACE reads with MiXCR, one entry per CDR3 protein. The data show a few hundred thousand distinct CDR3 sequences, around a tenth seen once. The sequenced sample was PBMCs or a T cell subset sorted from them (not recorded which). The receptors stem from a man aged 18-30 years who had mild COVID-19 (a few samples of this study predate the infection). Cell type and time point are not known. CDR3s include the opening cysteine and the closing phenylalanine or tryptophan. A D gene is named only where the DNA matches it firmly. Clone sizes are given selectively: once, few, many, or a class where the clone is expanded.

J,V,D,size,CDR3,DNA
TRBJ2-5,TRBV7-2,TRBD1,few,CASSPNQGAETQYF,TGTGCCAGCAGTCCCAACCAGGGGGCCGAGACCCAGTACTTC
TRBJ1-2,TRBV12-3/TRBV12-4,NA,few,CASSLGALDGYTF,TGTGCCAGCAGTTTGGGGGCGCTCGATGGCTACACCTTC
TRBJ2-2,TRBV29-1,NA,NA,CSARGRANTGELFF,TGCAGCGCTAGGGGACGGGCGAACACCGGGGAGCTGTTTTTT
TRBJ1-2,TRBV9,NA,few,CASSPGDINYGYTF,TGTGCCAGCAGCCCAGGGGATATTAACTATGGCTACACCTTC
TRBJ1-2,TRBV2,TRBD1,NA,CASSIRTGNYGYTF,TGTGCCAGCAGTATCCGGACAGGGAACTATGGCTACACCTTC
TRBJ1-6,TRBV28,NA,NA,CASLEGWSSPLHF,TGTGCCAGCCTAGAGGGGTGGAGTTCACCCCTCCACTTT
TRBJ2-1,TRBV12-3/TRBV12-4,NA,many,CASSLIFRPGFYNEQFF,TGTGCCAGCAGTTTGATTTTTCGGCCAGGGTTCTACAATGAGCAGTTCTTC
TRBJ2-3,TRBV20-1,TRBD2,NA,CSASGGPADTQYF,TGCAGTGCTTCGGGGGGGCCTGCAGATACGCAGTATTTT
TRBJ2-1,TRBV5-1,NA,NA,CASSFTRSYNEQFF,TGCGCCAGCAGCTTTACACGTTCCTACAATGAGCAGTTCTTC
TRBJ2-1,TRBV6-2/TRBV6-3,NA,few,CASRRRDSRRGGNEQFF,TGTGCCAGCAGACGACGGGACTCTCGACGAGGTGGCAATGAGCAGTTCTTC
TRBJ2-2,TRBV7-9,NA,NA,CASSFNRGAGELFF,TGTGCCAGCAGCTTCAACCGGGGCGCCGGGGAGCTGTTTTTT
TRBJ1-1,TRBV20-1,NA,few,CSARGFTGGRGTEAFF,TGCAGTGCTAGGGGCTTTACCGGGGGACGTGGCACTGAAGCTTTCTTT
TRBJ2-3,TRBV15,TRBD1,NA,CATSRYTGVSTDTQYF,TGTGCCACCAGCAGATATACAGGGGTCAGCACAGATACGCAGTATTTT
TRBJ1-6,TRBV7-8,TRBD1,NA,CASSLAGGTANSPLHF,TGTGCCAGCAGCTTAGCGGGAGGGACAGCTAATTCACCCCTCCACTTT
TRBJ1-2,TRBV27,TRBD1,few,CASSPRQGTLGGYTF,TGTGCCAGCAGTCCAAGACAGGGTACGCTGGGTGGCTACACCTTC
TRBJ2-5,TRBV7-7,TRBD2,NA,CASSPPSGLGETQYF,TGTGCTAGCAGCCCCCCGTCGGGACTAGGAGAGACCCAGTACTTC
TRBJ2-7,TRBV5-1,NA,many,CASSLAGGYSYEQYF,TGCGCCAGCAGCTTGGCAGGGGGGTACTCCTACGAGCAGTACTTC
TRBJ2-1,TRBV7-4,NA,few,CASSLMGMCHNEQFF,TGTGCCAGCAGCTTAATGGGGATGTGCCACAATGAGCAGTTCTTC